The subject of this entry is one T cell receptor beta chain. Original processing notes: Counts of nucleated cells, estimated from reference gene primer amplification, were obtained. TCRdb's copy holds only in-frame clones and misses some; the assay was immunoSEQ multiplex PCR. For V, J and clone size, that table is used; D and trimming come from the DNA. The data show about 68,000 clones, 79% seen once. This CDR3 is 13 amino acids long. CDR1 and CDR2 (germline): SQVTM, ANQGSEA. This entry is derived from a study of blood T cell repertoires in COVID-19. Looking at the study overall: From T cells, B-cell-depleted T cells, or PBMCs came the material, which was cDNA or gDNA.

Material: peripheral blood. The origin of this receptor is a woman aged 45-60 years with acute or convalescent COVID-19. This chain links TRBV29-1 with TRBJ2-5, with D perhaps TRBD2 (6 bases). The DNA of the CDR3 is TGCACCACCAGGAGGGGCGAAGGGGAGACCCAGTACTTC. It encodes CTTRRGEGETQYF.